This T cell receptor (beta chain) originates from a study of Graves' ophthalmopathy and Graves' hyperthyroidism. Study findings and constraints: Ophthalmopathy progression was predicted by the model at less than 71% sensitivity and about 72% specificity.

Ten or more counts support this clonotype. Its target is unknown. CDR1 is MNHEY and CDR2 is SVGAGI in the germline V gene. The CDR3 is made up of 15 amino acids. V gave up 3 bases and J gave up 8 bases; unmatched junction bases: 9. CDR3 regions of TCR beta were amplified from RNA transcripts. Amplification began with first-round RT-PCR using HTBI primers, then second-round multiplex PCR was performed. TCRdb processed the multiplex PCR reads anew with MiXCR; each CDR3 protein has one entry. Seen here are roughly 400,000 distinct CDR3 sequences, roughly 18% observed once, and the top ten hold 1.6%. Moderately to severely active ophthalmopathy under 3 months, CAS at least 3, NOSPECS at least 4. Patients with other autoimmune diseases, uncontrolled infections, pregnancy or lactation were excluded.

The origin of this receptor is a woman between 18 and 29 years old with Graves' ophthalmopathy. Sequencing input: peripheral blood. The V and J genes are TRBV6-5 and TRBJ1-2, with TRBD1 matching 10 bases. For the CDR3, the DNA is TGTGCCAGCAGTTATGATGACAGGGGGCTGAGAGGCTACACCTTC. It is translated as CASSYDDRGLRGYTF.